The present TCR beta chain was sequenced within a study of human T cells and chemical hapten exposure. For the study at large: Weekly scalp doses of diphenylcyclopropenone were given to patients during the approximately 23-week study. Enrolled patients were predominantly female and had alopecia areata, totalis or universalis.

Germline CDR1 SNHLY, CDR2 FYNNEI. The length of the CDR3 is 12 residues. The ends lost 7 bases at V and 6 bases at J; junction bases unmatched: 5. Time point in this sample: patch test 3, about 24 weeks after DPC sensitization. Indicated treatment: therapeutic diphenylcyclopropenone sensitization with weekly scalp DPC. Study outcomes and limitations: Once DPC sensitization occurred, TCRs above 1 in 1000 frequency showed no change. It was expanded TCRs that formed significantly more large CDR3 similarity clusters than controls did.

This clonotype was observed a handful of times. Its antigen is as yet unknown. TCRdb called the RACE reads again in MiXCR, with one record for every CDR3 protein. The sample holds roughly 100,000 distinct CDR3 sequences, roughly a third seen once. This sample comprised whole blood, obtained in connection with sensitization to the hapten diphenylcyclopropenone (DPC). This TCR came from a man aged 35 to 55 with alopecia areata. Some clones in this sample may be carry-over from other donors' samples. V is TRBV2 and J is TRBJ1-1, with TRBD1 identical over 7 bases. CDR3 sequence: CASMTGYAEAFF. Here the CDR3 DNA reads TGTGCCAGCATGACAGGGTACGCTGAAGCTTTCTTT.